A single sample is the source of the 7 T cell receptor beta chains below, sequenced in a study of shared clonotypes between healthy human individuals (dated by TCRdb to the early 2020s). Library preparation used the immunoSEQ multiplex PCR assay. Drawn from immuneACCESS, this table holds only the in-frame rearrangements with V and J called that TCRdb kept. Clones are partly lost; checked studies trace under half to an unresolved V gene and leave the rest unexplained. In this sample the table shows hundreds of thousands of clones, 80% to 95% of which occur a single time. The top ten constitute nearly 25% of the sample. CD8 naive samples were obtained by positive selection for CCR7 among CD45RO-negative cells, yielding a CD45RA+CCR7+ population from which TemRA cells were excluded. Sequencing was performed on naive CD8+ T cells sorted from blood. The cell subset or site label here, explained by the study, means: CD45RA+CCR7+. These receptors were obtained from a man aged 25-45 years in good health.

The rearrangement uses TRBV27 and TRBJ2-7; 7 nucleotides agree with TRBD2. The CDR3 extends over 15 amino acids. CDR1 is MNHEY, CDR2 SMNVEV, per germline (reference sequence). V lost 1 base to trimming and J lost 0 bases; unmatched junction nucleotides: 3. CDR3 nucleotide sequence: TGTGCCAGCAGTTTATTTCGCGGGAGCTCCTACGAGCAGTACTTC. This gives the protein CASSLFRGSSYEQYF.

The J gene is TRBJ2-7, the V gene TRBV19, with 8 bases matching TRBD1. Germline V gene data show CDR1 as LNHDA and CDR2 as SQIVND (reference sequence). The CDR3 extends over 17 amino acids. V lost 9 bases, J lost 2 bases, and 18 bases stayed unmatched. The CDR3: CASTPHPVRDRTYEQYF. CDR3 nucleotides: TGTGCCAGCACCCCTCACCCCGTCCGGGACAGGACCTACGAGCAGTACTTC.

The CDR3 DNA follows: TGTGCCACCCAGCGGGAGGGCTCCTACAATGAGCAGTTCTTC. Encoded protein: CATQREGSYNEQFF. The genes are TRBV6-5 and TRBJ2-1; 10 nucleotides agree with TRBD2. CDR3 size: 14 residues. V shed 10 bases, J shed 0 bases, and the junction held 3 bases outside the gene matches. CDR1 is MNHEY, CDR2 SVGAGI, per germline.

The genes are TRBV7-9 and TRBJ1-4, with 8 bases aligning to TRBD1. With 3 bases clipped from V and 1 base from J, the junction kept 1 base outside the gene matches. CDR3 size: 15 residues. CDR1 is SEHNR, CDR2 FQNEAQ, per germline (reference sequence). The CDR3 sequence: CASSFTGGTNEKLFF. Here the CDR3 DNA reads TGTGCCAGCAGCTTCACAGGGGGAACTAATGAAAAACTGTTTTTT.

The DNA of the CDR3 is TGTGCCAGCAGGGACAGAAGATCCTACGAGCAGTACTTC. This encodes CASRDRRSYEQYF. The rearrangement links TRBV6-5 to TRBJ2-7, with a tentative D call TRBD1 (6 bases). The V end was cut by 6 bases, the J end by 1 base, with 10 bases between. Germline lookup yields CDR1 MNHEY and CDR2 SVGAGI. The length of the CDR3 is 13 residues.

This clone was recorded only once. The V gene is TRBV29-1, the J gene TRBJ2-7; TRBD1 matches 10 bases. This CDR3 has 14 residues. V lost 5 bases and J lost 0; bases outside the gene matches: 4. Looked up from germline, CDR1 is SQVTM and CDR2 is ANQGSEA. The CDR3 DNA follows: TGCAGCGTTCCTCGGACAGGGGGCTCCTACGAGCAGTACTTC. Translated, it gives CSVPRTGGSYEQYF.

This chain uses TRBV5-1 with TRBJ1-3; the D gene is possibly TRBD1 (6 bases). There are 14 residues in the CDR3. CDR1 is SGHRS, CDR2 YFSETQ, per germline. Trimming stripped 2 bases from V and 9 bases from J, with 15 bases between. CDR3: CASSFSGAESTIYF. CDR3 nucleotide sequence: TGCGCCAGCAGCTTCTCAGGGGCGGAGAGCACCATATATTTT.